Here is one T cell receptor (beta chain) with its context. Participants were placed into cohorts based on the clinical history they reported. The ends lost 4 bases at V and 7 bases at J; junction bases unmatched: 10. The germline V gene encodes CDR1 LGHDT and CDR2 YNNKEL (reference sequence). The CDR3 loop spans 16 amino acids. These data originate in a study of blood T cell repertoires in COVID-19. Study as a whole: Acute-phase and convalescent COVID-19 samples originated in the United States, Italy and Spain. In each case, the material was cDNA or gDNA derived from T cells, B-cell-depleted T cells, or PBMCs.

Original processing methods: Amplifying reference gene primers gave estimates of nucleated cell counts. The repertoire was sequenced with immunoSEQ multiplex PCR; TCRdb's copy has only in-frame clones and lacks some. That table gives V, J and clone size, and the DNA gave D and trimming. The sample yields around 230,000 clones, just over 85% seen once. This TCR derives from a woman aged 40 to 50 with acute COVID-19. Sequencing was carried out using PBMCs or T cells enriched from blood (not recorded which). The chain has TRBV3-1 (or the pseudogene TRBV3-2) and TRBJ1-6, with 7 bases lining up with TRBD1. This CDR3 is CASSLTHQGVNSPLHF. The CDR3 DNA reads TGTGCCAGCAGCCTGACTCACCAGGGGGTAAATTCACCCCTCCACTTT.